This entry lists 23 T cell receptor beta chains sequenced from one sample in a study of synovial regulatory T cells in juvenile arthritis. Libraries were prepared by immunoSEQ multiplex PCR; TCRdb keeps only in-frame clonotypes and omits some of them. This repertoire includes roughly 8,000 clones. Input material: Treg cells from blood. Subset given: remaining (HLA-DR-negative) circulating blood Treg cells. Receptor source: a donor younger than 30 with juvenile idiopathic arthritis.

The chain couples TRBV5-1 to TRBJ2-1; without DNA, the TCRdb call of TRBD1 cannot be checked. Germline lookup yields CDR1 SGHRS and CDR2 YFSETQ. This CDR3 is built from 14 residues. The DNA sequence is not available. The CDR3 here is CASYRQGSYNEQFF.

The rearrangement joins TRBV29-1 to TRBJ1-1; TCRdb designates TRBD1, a call that cannot be tested without DNA. This CDR3 comprises 14 residues. The nucleotide record is missing. Looked up from germline, CDR1 is SQVTM and CDR2 is ANQGSEA. CDR3 protein: CSVREGPGGTEAFF.

The V call is TRBV9, the J call TRBJ2-7. The CDR3 is made up of 15 amino acids. DNA is not on record. Germline V gene sequence: CDR1 SGDLS, CDR2 YYNGEE. The CDR3: CASSLGGDSSYEQYF.

The V call is TRBV28, the J call TRBJ1-6; TCRdb's D gene call, TRBD1, goes unchecked for lack of DNA. The germline V gene encodes CDR1 MDHEN and CDR2 SYDVKM. The CDR3 runs to 12 residues. No DNA was logged. The CDR3 protein is CASNPQGAPLHF.

This rearrangement joins TRBV5-4 to TRBJ2-7; as DNA is missing, the TRBD1 call by TCRdb cannot be tested. In germline, CDR1 is SGHNT, CDR2 YYREEE (reference sequence). The CDR3 runs to 18 residues. No DNA sequence is on record. The CDR3 protein is CASSQGRGQGHFSYEQYF.

The rearrangement uses TRBV18 and TRBJ2-3; the TCRdb call, TRBD2, lacks DNA for checking. Per the germline V gene, CDR1 is KGHSH and CDR2 is LQKENI. The CDR3 contains 15 residues. DNA for this receptor is not on file. The CDR3 loop reads CASSSLAGTTDTQYF.

The genes are TRBV29-1 and TRBJ2-7; checking the TCRdb D call of TRBD1 is not possible without DNA. The germline CDR1 and CDR2 sequences are SQVTM and ANQGSEA. The CDR3 length is 14 residues. DNA for this receptor is not on file. CDR3 protein: CSVGRSGHNYEQYF.

The chain has TRBV28 and TRBJ1-5; TCRdb's D call of TRBD1 is untestable without DNA. Per germline, CDR1 MDHEN and CDR2 SYDVKM. The CDR3 is 17 amino acids. The entry carries no DNA sequence. The chain's CDR3 is CASSFAGLAWSNQPQHF.

The CDR3 protein is CASSLSAHTEAFF. The J gene is TRBJ1-1, the V gene TRBV6-4. CDR3 length: 13 amino acids. No DNA sequence is on record. The V gene's germline CDR1 is MRHNA and CDR2 SNTAGT.

The chain carries TRBV2 and TRBJ2-3; TCRdb returns TRBD2, unconfirmable since there is no DNA. This CDR3 comprises 16 residues. The coding DNA is unavailable. Germline V gene sequence: CDR1 SNHLY, CDR2 FYNNEI. CDR3 sequence: CASSGYTSAATDTQYF.

V is TRBV6-1 and J is TRBJ2-1; the D call of TRBD1 rests on TCRdb alone, since no DNA is present to check it. CDR3 length: 12 residues. DNA is not on record. Germline lookup yields CDR1 MNHNS and CDR2 SASEGT. This CDR3 reads CASSEAAYEQFF.

The gene calls are TRBV10-3 and TRBJ2-7; absent DNA, TCRdb's TRBD2 call cannot be checked. The CDR3 extends over 15 amino acids. The entry carries no DNA sequence. Germline loops: CDR1 ENHRY, CDR2 SYGVKD. This chain's CDR3 is CAISGTSGLSYEQYF.

This sequence joins TRBV27 and TRBJ2-2; TCRdb returns TRBD2, unconfirmable since there is no DNA. Looked up from germline, CDR1 is MNHEY and CDR2 is SMNVEV (reference sequence). The CDR3 covers 17 residues. No DNA is given. The CDR3 reads CASSKALTGSLTGELFF.

The J gene is TRBJ2-3, the V gene TRBV11-3; TCRdb picks TRBD1, but there is no DNA to check that call. CDR1 is SGHNT and CDR2 is YENEEA in the germline V gene. The CDR3 sequence is 15 residues long. The protein alone is recorded here. This CDR3 is CASSFGRGSTDTQYF.

The chain combines TRBV6-1 with TRBJ2-5; TCRdb outputs TRBD2, but without DNA this stays unchecked. Germline V gene lookup returns CDR1 MNHNS and CDR2 SASEGT. The CDR3 consists of 13 residues. The protein alone is recorded here. CDR3 region: CAASGGHQETQYF.

The chain links TRBV5-1 to TRBJ2-1; TCRdb's D gene call, TRBD2, goes unchecked for lack of DNA. CDR1 and CDR2 (germline): SGHRS, YFSETQ. CDR3 size: 15 residues. No coding sequence is recorded. The CDR3 loop reads CASTSMAGAINEQFF. The entire variable domain, with the rest obtained from reference TRBV5-1 and TRBJ2-1, is as follows: KAGVTQTPRYLIKTRGQQVTLSCSPISGHRSVSWYQQTPGQGLQFLFEYFSETQRNKGNFPGRFSGRQFSNSRSEMNVSTLELGDSALYLCASTSMAGAINEQFFGPGTRLTVL.

V gene TRBV5-4 combines with J gene TRBJ2-7; TCRdb selects TRBD1, and the lack of DNA leaves this call unchecked. CDR1 is SGHNT, CDR2 YYREEE, per germline (reference sequence). The CDR3 totals 12 residues. No coding sequence is recorded. The CDR3 loop reads CASSRTGGEQYF. Based on the CDR3 plus reference TRBV5-4 and TRBJ2-7, the full variable domain is ETGVTQSPTHLIKTRGQQVTLRCSSQSGHNTVSWYQQALGQGPQFIFQYYREEENGRGNFPPRFSGLQFPNYSSELNVNALELDDSALYLCASSRTGGEQYFGPGTRLTVT.

V is TRBV4-1 and J is TRBJ1-2. Per germline, CDR1 MGHRA and CDR2 YSYEKL. This CDR3 spans 12 amino acids. The record lacks a DNA sequence. CDR3 amino acids: CASSQDGYGYTF.

The rearrangement uses TRBV19 and TRBJ1-5. Germline CDR1 and CDR2: LNHDA and SQIVND (reference sequence). The CDR3 totals 16 residues. No nucleotide data were recorded. The CDR3: CASRPSGAVLNQPQHF.

The genes are TRBV7-9 and TRBJ1-1. The CDR3 sequence is 16 residues long. No DNA appears here. The germline V gene encodes CDR1 SEHNR and CDR2 FQNEAQ (reference sequence). The CDR3 sequence: CASSPKWGGPNTEAFF.

The chain combines TRBV7-9 with TRBJ1-3; TCRdb names TRBD1, which stays unverified in the absence of DNA. The CDR3 has 13 amino acids. DNA is not recorded here. Germline V gives CDR1 SEHNR, CDR2 FQNEAQ (reference sequence). CDR3 sequence: CASSLLQGNTIYF.

The chain links TRBV6-6 to TRBJ2-1; TCRdb picks TRBD2, but there is no DNA to check that call. Germline V gene lookup returns CDR1 MNHNY and CDR2 SVGAGI (reference sequence). This CDR3 is built from 13 residues. Only the protein is available. CDR3 protein: CASSYGGYNEQFF.

V gene TRBV10-2 combines with J gene TRBJ2-3; TCRdb reports TRBD1, a call that lacks DNA to check it against. The CDR3 has 15 amino acids. No coding sequence is recorded. CDR1 is WSHSY, CDR2 SAAADI, per germline. CDR3 region: CASRRGGVTRDTQYF.